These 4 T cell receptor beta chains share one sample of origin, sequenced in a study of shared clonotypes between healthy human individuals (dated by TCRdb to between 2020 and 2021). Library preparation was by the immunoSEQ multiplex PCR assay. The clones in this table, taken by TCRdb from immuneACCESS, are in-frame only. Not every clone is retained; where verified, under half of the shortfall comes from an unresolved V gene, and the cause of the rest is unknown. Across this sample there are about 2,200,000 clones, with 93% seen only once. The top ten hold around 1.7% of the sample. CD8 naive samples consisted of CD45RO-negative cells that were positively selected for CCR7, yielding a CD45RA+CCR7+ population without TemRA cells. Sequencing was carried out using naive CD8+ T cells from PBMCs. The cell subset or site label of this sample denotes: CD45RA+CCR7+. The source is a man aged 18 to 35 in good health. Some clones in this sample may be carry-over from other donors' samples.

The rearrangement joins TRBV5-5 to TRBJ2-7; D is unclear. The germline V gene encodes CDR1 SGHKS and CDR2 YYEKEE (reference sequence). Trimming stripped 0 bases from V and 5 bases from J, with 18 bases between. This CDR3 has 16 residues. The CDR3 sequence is CASSLDRTASIHEQYF. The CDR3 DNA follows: TGTGCCAGCAGCTTGGATCGTACCGCTTCAATTCACGAGCAGTACTTC.

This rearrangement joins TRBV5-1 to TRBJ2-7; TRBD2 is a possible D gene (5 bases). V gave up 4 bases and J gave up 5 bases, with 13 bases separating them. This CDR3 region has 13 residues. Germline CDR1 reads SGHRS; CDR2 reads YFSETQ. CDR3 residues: CASSARREHEQYF. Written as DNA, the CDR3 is TGCGCCAGCAGCGCTCGACGGGAACACGAGCAGTACTTC.

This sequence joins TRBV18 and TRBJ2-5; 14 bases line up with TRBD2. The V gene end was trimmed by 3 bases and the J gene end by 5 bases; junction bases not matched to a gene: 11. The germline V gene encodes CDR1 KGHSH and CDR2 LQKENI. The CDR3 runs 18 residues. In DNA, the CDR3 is TGTGCCAGCTCACCGACTAGCGGGAGGGCTTACCTTCGCGAGACCCAGTACTTC. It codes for CASSPTSGRAYLRETQYF.

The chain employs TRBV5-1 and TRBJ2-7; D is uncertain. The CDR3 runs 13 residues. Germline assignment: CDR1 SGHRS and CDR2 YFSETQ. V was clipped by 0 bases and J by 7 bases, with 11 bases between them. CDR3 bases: TGCGCCAGCAGCTTGGTACCAGATGGGGAGCAGTACTTC. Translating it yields CASSLVPDGEQYF.